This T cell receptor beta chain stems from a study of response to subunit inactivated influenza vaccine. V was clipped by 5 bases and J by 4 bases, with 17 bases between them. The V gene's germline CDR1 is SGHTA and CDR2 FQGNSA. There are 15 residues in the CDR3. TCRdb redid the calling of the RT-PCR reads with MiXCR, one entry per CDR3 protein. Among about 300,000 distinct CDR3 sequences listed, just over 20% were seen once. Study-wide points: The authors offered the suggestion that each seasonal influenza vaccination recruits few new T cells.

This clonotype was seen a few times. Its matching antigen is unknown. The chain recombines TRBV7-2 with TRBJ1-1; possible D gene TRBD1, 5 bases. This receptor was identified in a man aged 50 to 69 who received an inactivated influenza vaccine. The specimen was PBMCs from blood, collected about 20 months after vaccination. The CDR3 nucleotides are TGTGCCAGCAGCCGCCGGGCAGGGTTTGTCACTGAAGCTTTCTTT. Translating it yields CASSRRAGFVTEAFF.